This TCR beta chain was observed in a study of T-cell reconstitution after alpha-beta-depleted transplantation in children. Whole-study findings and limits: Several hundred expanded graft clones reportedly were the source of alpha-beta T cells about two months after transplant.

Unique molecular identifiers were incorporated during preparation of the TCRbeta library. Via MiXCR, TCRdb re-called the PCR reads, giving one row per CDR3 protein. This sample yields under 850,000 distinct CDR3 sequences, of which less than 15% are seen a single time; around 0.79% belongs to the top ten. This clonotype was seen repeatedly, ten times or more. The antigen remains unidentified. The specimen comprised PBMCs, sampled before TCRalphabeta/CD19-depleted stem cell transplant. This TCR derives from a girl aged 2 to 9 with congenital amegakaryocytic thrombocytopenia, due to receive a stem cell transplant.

The CDR3, as DNA: TGCAGTGCTCAGCCCCTAGCGGGAGGATGGGAGCAGTTCTTC. Translating gives CSAQPLAGGWEQFF. The chain has TRBV20-1 and TRBJ2-1; TRBD2 matches 11 bases. The CDR3 length is 14 residues. V lost 5 bases to trimming and J lost 10 bases; unmatched junction nucleotides: 10. Germline-derived CDR1 and CDR2 are DFQATT and SNEGSKA (reference sequence).